This T cell receptor beta chain stems from a study of low-dose radiotherapy and immunotherapy resistance in tumors. Study-wide context: Cohort 2 patients were irradiated with 1 Gy every two weeks, reaching 13 Gy over 26 weeks.

PCR amplification of the TCRs was performed with Phusion for 20 PCR cycles, and it relied on a constant-region primer together with a V-primer adapter. The mRNA that was isolated underwent amplification by in vitro transcription. MiXCR, applied by TCRdb to the reads, yields one record per CDR3 protein. This sample has approximately 52,000 distinct CDR3 sequences, with around a third found just once. V was cut by 0 bases and J by 0 bases, with 13 bases left in between. Germline-derived CDR1 and CDR2 are SGHDT and YYEEEE. This CDR3 region has 17 residues. Time point noted: after trial treatment. As for treatment: LDRT plus nivolumab, ipilimumab, low-dose cyclophosphamide and aspirin (RACIN trial). The donors' regimen was nivolumab, ipilimumab, aspirin, low-dose cyclophosphamide and low-dose radiotherapy. Patients with advanced, tumor-infiltrating lymphocyte-negative solid tumors were eligible.

The sequencing used PBMCs, collected after low-dose radiotherapy plus immunotherapy. This sequence was found in a male donor with rectosigmoid adenocarcinoma. V is TRBV5-6 and J is TRBJ1-5; D call uncertain. As DNA, the CDR3 is TGTGCCAGCAGCTTGGGCTTCGGGCGGTATAGCAATCAGCCCCAGCATTTT. This encodes CASSLGFGRYSNQPQHF.